Ten or more counts support the clone carrying this T cell receptor beta chain. Its specificity is not known. This entry comes from a study of metastatic and nonmetastatic thyroid tumors. Whole-study context: Repertoires were compared across blood and tumor or nodule tissue from malignant and benign thyroid patients. Findings and caveats of the study: Reportedly, malignant thyroid tumors had significantly higher TCR beta diversity than benign nodules, in blood and tumor.

In the study's own analysis: CDR3 was compared across clinicopathological groups, and the resulting differences were used to build a distant-metastasis classifier for papillary thyroid cancer. TCRdb re-analyzed the PCR reads using MiXCR. The V and J calls shown here were made by TCRdb, not taken from the authors' results. This table has around 21,000 clones, about 16% appearing once. V was cut by 5 bases and J by 6 bases, with 10 bases left in between. The germline CDR1 and CDR2 sequences are MNHNS and SASEGT. The CDR3 consists of 12 residues. There were no patients who had received any treatment before thyroid surgery.

Sequencing was done on a sample of blood. The clonotype comes from a male donor with papillary thyroid cancer or a benign thyroid nodule (not recorded which). Some clones in this sample may be carry-over from other donors' samples. This chain joins TRBV6-1 and TRBJ1-1; unclear D gene. The CDR3 sequence is CASSQSLAEAFF. In nucleotides, the CDR3 is TGTGCCAGCAGTCAATCGTTGGCTGAAGCTTTCTTT.